The entry below gives a single T cell receptor (beta chain) sequence along with its context. What it recognizes is unknown. The CDR3 consists of 15 residues. Per the germline V gene, CDR1 is MNHNS and CDR2 is SASEGT. J was trimmed by 5 bases and V by 8 bases; bases with no gene match: 10. The repertoire was sequenced with immunoSEQ multiplex PCR; TCRdb's copy has only in-frame clones and lacks some. Of fewer than 95,000 clones detected, roughly 93% appear once; the ten largest clones hold over 0.15%. The entry originates in a study of graft-versus-host responses after intestinal transplantation. Background on the study: Anti-thymocyte globulin served as induction for all recipients, who then took tacrolimus and steroids for 2 to 4 years. Findings of the study overall: Analysis identified GvH clones in recipient marrow, with some appearing first in ileum or blood. Allografts from individuals with graft-donor T cell macrochimerism displayed high graft-versus-host to host-versus-graft clonal ratios.

The rearrangement uses TRBV6-1 and TRBJ2-1; 9 bases line up with TRBD2. The clonotype comes from a human donor who was the organ donor for an intestinal transplant. The specimen comprised unstimulated CD4+ T cells sorted from spleen or lymph node cells, sampled before transplant. CDR3 loop: CASLERGVVNNEQFF. The CDR3 nucleotides read TGTGCCAGCCTCGAGCGGGGGGTGGTCAACAATGAGCAGTTCTTC.